The entry below gives a single TCR beta chain sequence along with its context. Its target is unknown. In the PCR, 60 Vbeta and 13 Jbeta primers were used. TCRdb keeps only in-frame clones here, not all; method: immunoSEQ multiplex PCR. The sample holds 79,000 or so clones; 60% to 75% are singletons and the top ten take around 16%. These data come from a study of cytomegalovirus exposure and HLA in healthy donors. Overall study findings and caveats: The records held CMV serostatus as the only immune exposure information. Associated with cytomegalovirus, according to the listing, were 150 to 200 TCR beta chains.

Deletions cut 2 bases from V and 5 bases from J, with 13 bases between. Germline V lookup: CDR1 SGDLS, CDR2 YYNGEE. The CDR3 runs 14 residues. This TCR was recovered from a woman aged 40 to 55 in good health and CMV-seropositive. J is TRBJ1-1 and V is TRBV9; D perhaps matches TRBD1 (5 bases). Sequenced input: PBMCs. CDR3 coding DNA: TGTGCCAGCAGCGTTGGACTGGGGGGTACTGAAGCTTTCTTT. Amino acids: CASSVGLGGTEAFF.